The rows below give T cell receptor beta chains drawn from one sample of a study of blood T cell repertoires in COVID-19. Sequencing used immunoSEQ multiplex PCR; TCRdb keeps in-frame clones, though not all of them. The sample consists of 70,000 to 80,000 clones, about nine tenths of them appearing once. Sequences were obtained from peripheral blood. The receptor source for this set is a man at least 80 years old in a cohort sampled during active COVID-19. Each CDR3 is given with its conserved first and last residue. A D gene is named only where the DNA matches it firmly. Rows may omit the clone size; those that give it use once, few, many or a size class.

d_call j_call cdr3_length v_call clone_size cdr3_nt cdr3_aa
- TRBJ2-5 15 TRBV19 - TGTGCCAGTAGTATAACAGGAAATAAACAAGAGACCCAGTACTTC CASSITGNKQETQYF
- TRBJ2-5 13 TRBV24-1 - TGTGCCACCAGTGATCCGAGACAAGAGACCCAGTACTTC CATSDPRQETQYF
- TRBJ2-7 14 TRBV5-5 - TGTGCCAGCAGCCCCCGGAACCGGGACTACGAGCAGTACTTC CASSPRNRDYEQYF
TRBD1 TRBJ2-5 15 TRBV2 - TGTGCCAGCAGTGAACTTGGACAGGAACAAGAGACCCAGTACTTC CASSELGQEQETQYF
TRBD1 TRBJ1-2 15 TRBV10-3 - TGTGCCATCAGTGAGTCGATGGCGACAGGGTATGGCTACACCTTC CAISESMATGYGYTF
TRBD1 TRBJ1-5 15 TRBV5-6 few TGTGCCAGCAGCTTACAGGGGGCATCGTTTCAGCCCCAGCATTTT CASSLQGASFQPQHF
- TRBJ1-2 13 TRBV7-9 - TGTGCCAGCAGCATCCGGGACAATGATGGCTACACCTTC CASSIRDNDGYTF
- TRBJ2-5 12 TRBV24-1 - TGTGCCACCAGCGACAGCGGGGAGACCCAGTACTTC CATSDSGETQYF
TRBD1 TRBJ1-1 14 TRBV6-5 - TGTGCCAGCAGTCGGACAGGGGTTCGCACTGAAGCTTTCTTT CASSRTGVRTEAFF
- TRBJ1-1 15 TRBV3-1/TRBV3-2 - TGTGCCAGCAGCCAAGGTGCAGGGGTCAACACTGAAGCTTTCTTT CASSQGAGVNTEAFF
- TRBJ1-5 13 TRBV4-2 - TGTGCCAGCAGCCAAGATAATGGGCTTCCCCAGCATTTT CASSQDNGLPQHF
TRBD1 TRBJ2-1 15 TRBV2 - TGTGCCAGTAGGCAGGACAGGGGGGAGTTGAATGAGCAGTTCTTC CASRQDRGELNEQFF
- TRBJ1-6 16 TRBV7-8 - TGTGCCAGCAGCTTCGGGGGGCTCTCCTATAATTCACCCCTCCACTTT CASSFGGLSYNSPLHF
- TRBJ2-1 15 TRBV20-1 - TGCAGTGCTAGTGTTAACCCGGGTTGGCAAGATGAGCAGTTCTTC CSASVNPGWQDEQFF
- TRBJ1-1 16 TRBV27 - TGTGCCAGCAGACCTTGGGCGCTGGAAGTAGACATTGAAGCTTTCTTT CASRPWALEVDIEAFF
- TRBJ1-1 13 TRBV7-2 few TGTGCCAGCAGCTTCTCTGCGGTTACTGAAGCTTTCTTT CASSFSAVTEAFF
- TRBJ2-2 15 TRBV5-1 - TGCGCCAGCAGCGACCCGGGGGAAAACACCGGGGAGCTGTTTTTT CASSDPGENTGELFF
TRBD1 TRBJ1-6 14 TRBV5-6 - TGTGCCAGCAGCAAGCGGGACAGGGGATCACCCCTCCACTTT CASSKRDRGSPLHF
TRBD1 TRBJ1-4 16 TRBV18 few TGTGCCAGCTCACAAGAGATGGACAGGGCATACGGAAAACTGTTTTTT CASSQEMDRAYGKLFF
- TRBJ1-3 16 TRBV3-1/TRBV3-2 - TGTGCCAGCAGCCAAAGTCGAGGCAGCTCTGGAAACACCATATATTTT CASSQSRGSSGNTIYF
TRBD1 TRBJ1-4 13 TRBV19 - TGTGCCAGTATGGGACAGGGTGCTGAAAAACTGTTTTTT CASMGQGAEKLFF
TRBD2 TRBJ2-1 14 TRBV6-5 once TGTGCCAGCTGCAAAAGCGGGGGGGCCAATGAGCAGTTCTTC CASCKSGGANEQFF
- TRBJ2-1 16 TRBV5-1 few TGCGCCAGCAGACAAGATCAGGGGTATTGGGACAATGAGCAGTTCTTC CASRQDQGYWDNEQFF
- TRBJ2-7 16 TRBV5-1 - TGCGCCAGCAGCTTGGCCGTAGGGACATCAACCTACGAGCAGTACTTC CASSLAVGTSTYEQYF
TRBD1 TRBJ2-2 16 TRBV4-1 once TGCGCCAGCAGCCAGGGACAGGGGGCGAACACCGGGGAGCTGTTTTTT CASSQGQGANTGELFF
TRBD2 TRBJ2-3 14 TRBV7-3 - TGTGCCAGCGGTAGCGGGGTTAGCACAGATACGCAGTATTTT CASGSGVSTDTQYF
TRBD1 TRBJ2-7 12 TRBV19 few TGTGCCAGTGGGGACAGCTACTACGAGCAGTACTTC CASGDSYYEQYF
- TRBJ1-4 16 TRBV3-1/TRBV3-2 - TGTGCCAGCAGCCTTGGTTATTCAGCAACTAATGAAAAACTGTTTTTT CASSLGYSATNEKLFF
- TRBJ2-5 14 TRBV5-1 - TGCGCCAGCCACCTGGGGGGGGGCGCGGAGACCCAGTACTTC CASHLGGGAETQYF
TRBD1 TRBJ2-3 15 TRBV6-5 - TGTGCCAGCATCCCCGGACAGGGGGGCACAGATACGCAGTATTTT CASIPGQGGTDTQYF
TRBD2 TRBJ2-2 14 TRBV11-3 - TGTGCCAGCAGCTCCCTAGCGGTTGCCGGGGAGCTGTTTTTT CASSSLAVAGELFF
- TRBJ1-6 16 TRBV5-4 - TGTGCCAGCAGCTCAATGTCATGGGGGGGCAGATCACCCCTCCACTTT CASSSMSWGGRSPLHF
TRBD1 TRBJ1-3 18 TRBV7-8 - TGTGCCAGCAGCCGCTTGTTGGGACAGGGCACCTCTGGAAACACCATATATTTT CASSRLLGQGTSGNTIYF
- TRBJ2-2 15 TRBV7-8 - TGTGCCAGCAGGCCTTCTAGCGTCGGCACCGGGGAGCTGTTTTTT CASRPSSVGTGELFF
- TRBJ2-1 13 TRBV5-1 - TGCGCCAGCAGCCAAACCGAGTACAATGAGCAGTTCTTC CASSQTEYNEQFF
TRBD1 TRBJ1-2 13 TRBV6-5 - TGTGCCAGCAGAATGACAGGGGTCTATGGCTACACCTTC CASRMTGVYGYTF
- TRBJ1-5 15 TRBV19 - TGTGCCAGTAGTATAGGGGGAGGGGACAATCAGCCCCAGCATTTT CASSIGGGDNQPQHF
TRBD1 TRBJ2-7 14 TRBV7-2 - TGTGCCAGCAGCTTAGACAGGGGAGTGGACGAGCAGTACTTC CASSLDRGVDEQYF
TRBD1 TRBJ1-2 15 TRBV19 - TGTGCCAGTAGTATGGGGACAGGGGGCTACTATGGCTACACCTTC CASSMGTGGYYGYTF
- TRBJ1-5 13 TRBV6-5 - TGTGCCAGCAGGGCCCATGGGAGGCAGCCCCAGCATTTT CASRAHGRQPQHF
TRBD1 TRBJ1-4 14 TRBV19 - TGTGCCAGTAGCGGGACAGGGCTTAATGAAAAACTGTTTTTT CASSGTGLNEKLFF
- TRBJ1-2 13 TRBV3-1/TRBV3-2 - TGTGCCAGCAGCCAAGTACAGGGCGATGGCTACACCTTC CASSQVQGDGYTF
- TRBJ1-2 13 TRBV2 - TGTGCCAGCAGTTTTCAGGGGAACTATGGCTACACCTTC CASSFQGNYGYTF
TRBD1 TRBJ2-1 15 TRBV19 - TGTGCCAGTACCCCTGGACAGGGGAAGAGTAATGAGCAGTTCTTC CASTPGQGKSNEQFF
TRBD2 TRBJ2-7 14 TRBV29-1 - TGCAGCGTCCGGACTAGCGGAAATTCCTACGAGCAGTACTTC CSVRTSGNSYEQYF
TRBD1 TRBJ1-6 15 TRBV6-5 - TGTGCCAGCAGGACACAGGACAGGCCTTTACTGGCCCTCCACTTT CASRTQDRPLLALHF
- TRBJ2-1 12 TRBV5-5 - TGTGCCAGCAGCTCAACTTTAAATGAGCAGTTCTTC CASSSTLNEQFF
- TRBJ1-2 14 TRBV19 - TGTGCCAGTTATGTATCCGGGTTAAACTATGGCTACACCTTC CASYVSGLNYGYTF
- TRBJ2-3 17 TRBV7-2 - TGTGCCAGCAGCTTAGATACAGCTCCTCTAAGCACAGATACGCAGTATTTT CASSLDTAPLSTDTQYF
TRBD1 TRBJ1-2 14 TRBV7-9 - TGTGCCAGCAGTCGATCAGGGGGCCTCTATGGCTACACCTTC CASSRSGGLYGYTF
TRBD2 TRBJ2-2 14 TRBV3-1/TRBV3-2 - TGTGCCAGCAGCCAAGACGGGGGGGCCGGGGAGCTGTTTTTT CASSQDGGAGELFF
TRBD1 TRBJ1-6 15 TRBV2 few TGTGCCAGCAGTGAAAGAGGGGGCGCACCCTCACCCCTCCACTTT CASSERGGAPSPLHF
- TRBJ1-1 14 TRBV6-6 few TGTGCCAGCAGCCCCTCGTTCGGGGTGAGTGAAGCTTTCTTT CASSPSFGVSEAFF
TRBD2 TRBJ2-2 16 TRBV10-3 once TGTGCCATCAGTGAGATGAGCGGGGATATAACCGGGGAGCTGTTTTTT CAISEMSGDITGELFF
TRBD2 TRBJ2-1 15 TRBV3-1/TRBV3-2 - TGTGCCAGCAGCCAAGTAGCGGGGGGGCGAAATGAGCAGTTCTTC CASSQVAGGRNEQFF
TRBD1 TRBJ2-6 18 TRBV27 - TGTGCCAGCAGTTATGGGACAGGCCTACACTCTGGGGCCAACGTCCTGACTTTC CASSYGTGLHSGANVLTF
- TRBJ2-1 13 TRBV5-5 - TGTGCCAGCAGCACCGGGACCTACAATGAGCAGTTCTTC CASSTGTYNEQFF